This T cell receptor (beta chain) was retrieved from a study of T cell repertoires in cytomegalovirus infection. Study information: Indicated by public TCR beta signatures were CMV infection and matching HLA type.

V lost 1 base and J lost 3; bases outside the gene matches: 5. Germline V CDR1 and CDR2: KGHSH, LQKENI. The CDR3 has 15 amino acids. From the reads, TCRdb called clonotypes with MiXCR, one entry per CDR3 protein. The sample carries fewer than 250,000 distinct CDR3 sequences, more than 9% recorded once. The chain is built from TRBV18 and TRBJ2-7, with TRBD2 matching 8 bases. This receptor was identified in a human donor in good health (CMV status not recorded). Some clones in this sample may be carry-over from other donors' samples. Sequencing was performed on PBMCs. CDR3 sequence reads: CASSPQSSGRYEQYF. CDR3 sequence (DNA): TGTGCCAGCTCACCACAGTCTAGCGGGCGCTACGAGCAGTACTTC.